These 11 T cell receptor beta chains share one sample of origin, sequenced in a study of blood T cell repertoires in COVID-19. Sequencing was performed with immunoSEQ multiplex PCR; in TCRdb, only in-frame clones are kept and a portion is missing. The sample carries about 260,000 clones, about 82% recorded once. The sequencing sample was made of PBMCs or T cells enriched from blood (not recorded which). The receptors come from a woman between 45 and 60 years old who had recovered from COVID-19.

For the CDR3, the DNA is TGTGCCAGCAGTTACGCTGGACTAGCATATGAGCAGTTCTTC. Its translation is CASSYAGLAYEQFF. J is TRBJ2-1 and V is TRBV6-5, with 8 bases lining up with TRBD2. CDR3 size: 14 residues. With V trimmed by 2 bases and J by 8 bases, 5 bases remained unmatched. The germline gives CDR1 MNHEY, CDR2 SVGAGI.

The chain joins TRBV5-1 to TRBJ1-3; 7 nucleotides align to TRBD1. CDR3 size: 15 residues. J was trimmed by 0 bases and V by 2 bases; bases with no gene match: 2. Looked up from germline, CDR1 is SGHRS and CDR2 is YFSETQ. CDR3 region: CASSFGTASGNTIYF. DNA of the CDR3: TGCGCCAGCAGCTTCGGGACAGCCTCTGGAAACACCATATATTTT.

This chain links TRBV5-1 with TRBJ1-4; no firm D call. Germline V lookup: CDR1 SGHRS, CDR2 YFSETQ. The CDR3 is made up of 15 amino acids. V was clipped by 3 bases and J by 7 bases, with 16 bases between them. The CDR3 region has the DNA TGCGCCAGCAGCTGGGCGGCCTCTGAGGGTGAAAAACTGTTTTTT. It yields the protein CASSWAASEGEKLFF.

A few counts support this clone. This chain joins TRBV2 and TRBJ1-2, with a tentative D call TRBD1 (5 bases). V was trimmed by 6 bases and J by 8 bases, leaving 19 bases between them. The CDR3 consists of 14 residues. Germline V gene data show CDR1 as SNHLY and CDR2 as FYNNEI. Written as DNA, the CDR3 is TGTGCCAGCAGGGTCAGGGTAAACGATCGGGGCTACACCTTC. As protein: CASRVRVNDRGYTF.

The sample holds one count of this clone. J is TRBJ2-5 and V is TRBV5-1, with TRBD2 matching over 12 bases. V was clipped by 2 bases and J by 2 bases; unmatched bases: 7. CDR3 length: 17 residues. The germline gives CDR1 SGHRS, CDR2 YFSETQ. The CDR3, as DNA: TGCGCCAGCAGCTTTCTCCCACTAGCGGGGGGTCAAGAGACCCAGTACTTC. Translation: CASSFLPLAGGQETQYF.

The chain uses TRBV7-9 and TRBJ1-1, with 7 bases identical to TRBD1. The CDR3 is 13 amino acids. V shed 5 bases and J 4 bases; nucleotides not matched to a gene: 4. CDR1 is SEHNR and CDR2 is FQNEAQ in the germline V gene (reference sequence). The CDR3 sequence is CASSRQGGTEAFF. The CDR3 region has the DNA TGTGCCAGCAGCAGACAGGGAGGCACTGAAGCTTTCTTT.

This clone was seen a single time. This CDR3 reads CASSHLSGSSYNEQFF. CDR3 bases: TGTGCCAGCAGCCACCTTAGCGGGAGCTCCTACAATGAGCAGTTCTTC. The J gene is TRBJ2-1, the V gene TRBV14; TRBD2 matches 9 bases. J lost 0 bases, V lost 3 bases, and 3 bases had no gene match. Per the germline V gene, CDR1 is SGHDN and CDR2 is FVKESK. The CDR3 has 16 residues.

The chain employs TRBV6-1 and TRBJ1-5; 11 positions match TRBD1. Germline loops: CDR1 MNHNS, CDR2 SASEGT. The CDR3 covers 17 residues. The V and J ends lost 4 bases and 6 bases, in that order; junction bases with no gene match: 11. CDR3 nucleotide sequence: TGTGCCAGCAGTGCCGGGACAGGGGGGTGGAGAGGTCAGCCCCAGCATTTT. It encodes CASSAGTGGWRGQPQHF.

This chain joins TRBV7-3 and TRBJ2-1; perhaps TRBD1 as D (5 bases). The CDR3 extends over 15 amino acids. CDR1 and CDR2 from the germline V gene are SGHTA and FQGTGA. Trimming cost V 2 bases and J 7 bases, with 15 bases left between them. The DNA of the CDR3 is TGTGCCAGCAGCTTACCCCTAGGGGCGGTTAATGAGCAGTTCTTC. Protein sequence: CASSLPLGAVNEQFF.

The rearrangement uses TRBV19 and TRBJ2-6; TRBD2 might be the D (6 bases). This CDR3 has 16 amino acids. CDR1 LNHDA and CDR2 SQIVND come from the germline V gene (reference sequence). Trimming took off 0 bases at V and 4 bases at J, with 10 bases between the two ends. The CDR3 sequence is CASSIEGRSGANVLTF. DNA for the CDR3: TGTGCCAGTAGTATAGAAGGGAGGTCCGGGGCCAACGTCCTGACTTTC.

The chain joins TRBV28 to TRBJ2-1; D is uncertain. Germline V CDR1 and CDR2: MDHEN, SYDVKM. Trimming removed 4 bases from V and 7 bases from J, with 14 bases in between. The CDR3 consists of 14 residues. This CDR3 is CASSSLSTVNEQFF. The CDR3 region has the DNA TGTGCCAGCAGTTCCCTGAGCACTGTTAATGAGCAGTTCTTC.